The rows below give T cell receptor beta chains drawn from one sample of a study of OX40 agonist ivuxolimab in advanced cancers. The assay was immunoSEQ multiplex PCR, and TCRdb's table has in-frame clones only and misses some. The table lists about 110,000 clones, 90% of them singletons. The specimen was CD4+ or CD8+ T cells sorted from blood, collected in a trial of the OX40 agonist ivuxolimab. These receptors all come from an adult with an advanced solid tumor such as melanoma, head and neck, liver or kidney cancer. The CDR3 runs from the conserved cysteine through the conserved F or W. Fields, in order: J gene, clone size, D gene, V gene, CDR3 protein, CDR3 DNA. D genes are given only for firm matches. The size field is filled for only some rows; it gives once, few, many or a size class.

>TRBJ2-5|once|-|TRBV6-5
CASSYSDTGETQYF
TGTGCCAGCAGTTACTCGGACACCGGAGAGACCCAGTACTTC
>TRBJ1-2|-|-|TRBV19
CASSILPTVYGYTF
TGTGCCAGTAGTATCCTCCCGACAGTCTATGGCTACACCTTC
>TRBJ1-3|-|-|TRBV18
CASSPPGLTNTIYF
TGTGCCAGCTCACCACCGGGCCTAACAAACACCATATATTTT
>TRBJ1-1|-|-|TRBV28
CASSIGGRGTEAFF
TGTGCCAGCAGCATCGGAGGGAGGGGCACTGAAGCTTTCTTT
>TRBJ1-1|-|-|TRBV7-3
CASSLEGNTEAFF
TGTGCCAGCAGCTTAGAGGGGAACACTGAAGCTTTCTTT
>TRBJ2-5|-|TRBD2|TRBV9
CASSVNTGLASETQYF
TGTGCCAGCAGCGTCAATACGGGACTAGCGTCTGAGACCCAGTACTTC
>TRBJ2-7|-|-|TRBV28
CASSSIQGTYF
TGTGCCAGCAGTTCCATCCAGGGAACGTACTTC
>TRBJ1-4|-|-|TRBV7-2
CASSQLYSAVGKLFF
TGTGCCAGCAGCCAACTGTATAGTGCGGTTGGAAAACTGTTTTTT
>TRBJ2-7|-|TRBD1|TRBV5-4
CASSLGQGREQYF
TGTGCCAGCAGCCTGGGACAGGGGCGCGAGCAGTACTTC
>TRBJ2-1|-|TRBD1|TRBV5-1
CASSARRDRVDEQFF
TGCGCCAGCAGCGCCCGCCGGGACAGGGTGGATGAGCAGTTCTTC
>TRBJ1-1|-|-|TRBV9
CASSVMRHTEAFF
TGTGCCAGCAGCGTAATGAGGCACACTGAAGCTTTCTTT
>TRBJ1-1|-|-|TRBV19
CASSRGTEAFF
TGTGCCAGTAGTAGGGGGACTGAAGCTTTCTTT
>TRBJ2-5|-|TRBD2|TRBV9
CASSVGGGGGAEETQYF
TGTGCCAGCAGCGTAGGTGGAGGCGGGGGGGCCGAGGAGACCCAGTACTTC
>TRBJ2-7|-|TRBD2|TRBV6-6
CASSYSAGGPYEQYF
TGTGCCAGCAGTTACTCGGCGGGGGGGCCCTACGAGCAGTACTTC
>TRBJ2-7|-|-|TRBV4-3
CASSRPQGVTYEQYF
TGCGCCAGCAGCCGACCACAGGGTGTCACCTACGAGCAGTACTTC
>TRBJ2-1|-|-|TRBV23-1
CASSHSGSSYNEQFF
TGCGCCAGCAGTCATTCGGGGAGCTCCTACAATGAGCAGTTCTTC
>TRBJ1-5|-|TRBD1|TRBV19
CASRKEGAGQPQHF
TGTGCCAGTAGGAAGGAGGGGGCAGGACAGCCCCAGCATTTT
>TRBJ1-1|-|-|TRBV18
CASSELLAGMNTEAFF
TGTGCCAGCTCAGAACTTCTAGCAGGGATGAACACTGAAGCTTTCTTT
>TRBJ1-5|once|-|TRBV6-1
CASEEGAGSDQPQHF
TGTGCCAGCGAGGAAGGGGCAGGGTCTGATCAGCCCCAGCATTTT
>TRBJ1-1|-|TRBD1|TRBV5-6
CASSLGPTGVRNTEAFF
TGTGCCAGCAGCTTGGGGCCCACAGGGGTCCGGAACACTGAAGCTTTCTTT
>TRBJ1-2|-|-|TRBV2
CASSDYGYTF
TGTGCCAGCAGTGACTATGGCTACACCTTC
>TRBJ1-2|-|TRBD1|TRBV29-1
CSAASTGGYGYTF
TGCAGCGCTGCTTCTACAGGGGGCTATGGCTACACCTTC
>TRBJ1-1|-|TRBD1|TRBV4-3
CASTQGRDRETEAFF
TGCGCCAGCACCCAAGGCCGGGACAGGGAAACTGAAGCTTTCTTT
>TRBJ2-7|-|-|TRBV7-2
CASSFFQGPYEQYF
TGTGCCAGCAGCTTTTTCCAGGGCCCCTACGAGCAGTACTTC
>TRBJ2-5|-|TRBD1|TRBV5-6
CASSPGTGWTQYF
TGTGCCAGCAGCCCCGGGACAGGGTGGACCCAGTACTTC
>TRBJ1-2|-|-|TRBV5-4
CASSSDSNYGYTF
TGTGCCAGCAGCTCAGACAGTAACTATGGCTACACCTTC
>TRBJ2-7|-|-|TRBV29-1
CSVEAAASYEQYF
TGCAGCGTTGAAGCCGCAGCCTCCTACGAGCAGTACTTC
>TRBJ1-5|-|TRBD1|TRBV27
CASSFKGQGISEPQHF
TGTGCCAGCAGTTTTAAAGGACAGGGAATCTCAGAGCCCCAGCATTTT
>TRBJ2-7|-|TRBD1|TRBV4-1
CASSQEAGTGGNEQYF
TGCGCCAGCAGCCAAGAAGCGGGCACAGGGGGAAACGAGCAGTACTTC
>TRBJ2-7|-|-|TRBV7-9
CASGMGVTYEQYF
TGTGCCAGTGGTATGGGGGTCACCTACGAGCAGTACTTC
>TRBJ2-3|-|-|TRBV10-3
CAISEHKTPDTQYF
TGTGCCATCAGTGAGCACAAAACCCCAGATACGCAGTATTTT
>TRBJ2-5|-|-|TRBV27
CASSPRTRETQYF
TGTGCCAGCAGTCCCCGCACCCGAGAGACCCAGTACTTC
>TRBJ1-6|-|-|TRBV11-2
CASSLRGRGNSPLHF
TGTGCCAGCAGCTTACGGGGGCGCGGAAATTCACCCCTCCACTTT